This note documents a single T cell receptor beta chain sequence. Its antigen is still unknown. Base qualities are missing; no much larger clone stands one base away. Donors formed part of the validation cohort, which comprised 120 subjects and was distinct from the first cohort of fewer than 750 subjects. This sample stems from a study of cytomegalovirus exposure and HLA in healthy donors (dated 2017 in TCRdb). Describing the broader study: The roughly 670 repertoires of the first cohort and the 120 validation repertoires were produced on the same platform, according to a later analysis. The study aimed to test whether signatures of past pathogen exposure could be identified by cataloging public T cell receptors. The study combined high-throughput TCR immunosequencing, statistical association of individual TCRs with disease status, and machine learning to predict cytomegalovirus infection status. A separate validation cohort of about 110 different subjects was used in addition to the approximately 700-subject first cohort.

On the study overall, not on this receptor specifically: The authors suggested that the approach could potentially be extended to other disease states and immunological phenotypes. The validation cohort had no HLA typing available for a later analysis, so co-occurrence within that cohort was assessed over all 120 or so repertoires. A later analysis found that TCRs clustered in the first cohort also tended to co-occur in the roughly 120 validation repertoires, with 94% of cluster scores above 0. Three of the identified cytomegalovirus-associated TCR beta chains were confirmed in vitro to be specific for cytomegalovirus antigens. The classifier was reported to diagnose cytomegalovirus status with high specificity and sensitivity in both the original cohort and the validation cohort. In the study, about 150 TCR beta chains were listed as associated with cytomegalovirus. Across donors, most TCR sequences were observed very rarely, whereas some public TCRs were present in many individuals.

The receptor library was made with the immunoSEQ multiplex PCR assay. Per the original workflow: A statistical classification framework was built for diagnosing cytomegalovirus status from the catalog of TCR beta chain sequences. Here the immuneACCESS table is served through TCRdb, limited to in-frame sequences with V and J called. Missing clones are a known gap in these copies; in checked studies unresolved V genes cover under half, and the rest lacks a known reason. The DNA gave D and trimming, while V, J and clone size come from that table. The sample data list approximately 98,000 clones, and 95% of these were observed just once. 0.67% of the sample is taken by the ten largest. From the cysteine through the phenylalanine, the CDR3 covers 15 amino acids. The DNA shown is the 45-base CDR3, in frame from base 1. V is pared back by 0 bases and J by 0 bases, with 9 bases lying between the germline termini. The germline V gene gives CDR1 as SGHRS and CDR2 as YFSETQ.

The chain links TRBV5-1 with TRBJ1-2; the D gene cannot be named for sure. Sequenced material: PBMCs. This receptor was identified in a woman aged 18-29 years in good health and CMV-seronegative. The DNA is TGCGCCAGCAGCTTGGTTTCCAATCCTAACTATGGCTACACCTTC. It encodes CASSLVSNPNYGYTF.